This T cell receptor beta chain was observed in a study of blood T cell repertoires in COVID-19. Study at large: Italy, Spain and the United States were the sources of the convalescent and acute COVID-19 samples.

Cohort 3 donors were reported recovered after two negative PCRs, clearance, or symptom resolution. The CDR3 runs 15 residues. Trimming took 7 bases from V and 0 from J, leaving 13 bases between them. Germline loops: CDR1 MDHEN, CDR2 SYDVKM. Per the original methods: Estimates of nucleated cell counts were drawn from the amplification of reference gene primers. Profiled with immunoSEQ multiplex PCR; TCRdb holds only in-frame clones, not every one. The V and J calls and the clone size are those of that table, but D and trimming were determined from the DNA. This table has 150,000 to 200,000 clones, 65% to 85% appearing once.

The receptor was isolated from a woman aged 55-75 years who had recovered from COVID-19. Sample: PBMCs or T cells enriched from blood (not recorded which). The chain couples TRBV28 to TRBJ1-3, with D unresolved. CDR3 bases: TGTGCCAGCATACTAACTGGCTTCTCTGGAAACACCATATATTTT. It translates to CASILTGFSGNTIYF.